The clone carrying this T cell receptor (beta chain) was found a few times. The source of the sample is a study of human T cells and chemical hapten exposure. Time point noted: patch test 3, about 24 weeks after DPC sensitization. This sample's treatment: therapeutic diphenylcyclopropenone sensitization with weekly scalp DPC. Per germline, CDR1 MGHDK and CDR2 SYGVNS. V dropped 5 bases and J dropped 5; count of bases not matched to a gene: 5. The length of the CDR3 is 14 residues. TCRdb ran MiXCR on the RACE reads and lists one entry per CDR3 protein. The sample contains approximately 110,000 distinct CDR3 sequences, approximately 36% of which appear only once.

This sequence originates from a man in his forties or fifties with alopecia areata. Some clones in this sample may be carry-over from other donors' samples. The chain carries TRBV25-1 and TRBJ2-5, with TRBD1 matching over 10 bases. Sequencing was performed on whole blood, taken in connection with sensitization to the hapten diphenylcyclopropenone (DPC). The CDR3 sequence is CASSRTGGVETQYF. In DNA form, the CDR3 reads TGTGCCAGCAGTCGGACAGGGGGGGTGGAGACCCAGTACTTC. The full variable domain, completed using reference TRBV25-1 and TRBJ2-5, is EADIYQTPRYLVIGTGKKITLECSQTMGHDKMYWYQQDPGMELHLIHYSYGVNSTEKGDLSSESTVSRIRTEHFPLTLESARPSHTSQYLCASSRTGGVETQYFGPGTRLLVL.